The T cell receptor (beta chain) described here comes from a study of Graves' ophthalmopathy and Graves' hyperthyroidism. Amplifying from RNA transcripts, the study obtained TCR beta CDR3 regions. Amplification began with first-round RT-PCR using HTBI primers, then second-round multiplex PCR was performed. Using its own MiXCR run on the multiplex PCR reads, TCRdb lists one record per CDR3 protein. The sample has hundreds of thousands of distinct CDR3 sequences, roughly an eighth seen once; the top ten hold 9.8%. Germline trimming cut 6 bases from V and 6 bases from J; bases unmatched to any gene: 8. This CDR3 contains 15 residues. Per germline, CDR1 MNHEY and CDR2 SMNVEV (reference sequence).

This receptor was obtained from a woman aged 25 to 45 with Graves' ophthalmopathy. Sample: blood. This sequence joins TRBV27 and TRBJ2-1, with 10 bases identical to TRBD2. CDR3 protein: CASSHLAGVPNEQFF. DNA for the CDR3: TGTGCCAGCAGCCATCTAGCGGGAGTGCCCAATGAGCAGTTCTTC.